This T cell receptor beta chain stems from a study of technical replicates of blood from a handful of donors. CDR3 length equals 13 residues. Germline CDR1 and CDR2: KGHSH and LQKENI. Trimming took off 3 bases at V and 3 bases at J, with 8 bases between the two ends. The repertoire was sequenced with immunoSEQ multiplex PCR; TCRdb's copy has only in-frame clones and lacks some. Of roughly 80,000 clones detected, roughly 94% appear once; the ten largest clones hold 0.35% to 0.45%. Sequenced: T cells isolated from PBMCs. The chain joins TRBV18 to TRBJ2-5, with D perhaps TRBD2 (5 bases). The source is a human donor in good health. The CDR3 spells CASSPFGEETQYF. The CDR3 DNA sequence: TGTGCCAGCTCACCTTTCGGGGAAGAGACCCAGTACTTC. The entire variable domain, with the rest obtained from reference TRBV18 and TRBJ2-5, is as follows: NAGVMQNPRHLVRRRGQEARLRCSPMKGHSHVYWYRQLPEEGLKFMVYLQKENIIDESGMPKERFSAEFPKEGPSILRIQQVVRGDSAAYFCASSPFGEETQYFGPGTRLLVL.